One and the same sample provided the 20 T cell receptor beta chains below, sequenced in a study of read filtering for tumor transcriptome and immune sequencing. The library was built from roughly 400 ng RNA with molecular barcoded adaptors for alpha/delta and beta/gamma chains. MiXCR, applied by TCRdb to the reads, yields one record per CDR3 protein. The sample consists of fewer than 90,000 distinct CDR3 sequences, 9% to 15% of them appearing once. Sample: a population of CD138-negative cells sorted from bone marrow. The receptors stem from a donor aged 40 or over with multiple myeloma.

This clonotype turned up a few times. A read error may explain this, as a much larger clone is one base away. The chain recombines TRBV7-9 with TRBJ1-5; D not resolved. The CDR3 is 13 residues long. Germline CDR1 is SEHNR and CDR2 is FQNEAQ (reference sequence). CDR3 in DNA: TGTGCCAGCAGCAAGGACGGGAATCAGCCCCAGCAATTT. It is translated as CASSKDGNQPQQF. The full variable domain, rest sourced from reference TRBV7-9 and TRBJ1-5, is DTGVSQNPRHKITKRGQNVTFRCDPISEHNRLYWYRQTLGQGPEFLTYFQNEAQLEKSRLLSDRFSAERPKGSFSTLEIQRTEQGDSAMYLCASSKDGNQPQQFGDGTRLSIL.

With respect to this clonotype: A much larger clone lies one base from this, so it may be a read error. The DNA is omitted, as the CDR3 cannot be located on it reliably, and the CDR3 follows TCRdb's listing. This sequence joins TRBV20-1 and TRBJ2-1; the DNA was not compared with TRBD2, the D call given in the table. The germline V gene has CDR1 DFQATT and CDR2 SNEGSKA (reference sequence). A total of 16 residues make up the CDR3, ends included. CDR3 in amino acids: CSARVVAGGSYNEQSF.

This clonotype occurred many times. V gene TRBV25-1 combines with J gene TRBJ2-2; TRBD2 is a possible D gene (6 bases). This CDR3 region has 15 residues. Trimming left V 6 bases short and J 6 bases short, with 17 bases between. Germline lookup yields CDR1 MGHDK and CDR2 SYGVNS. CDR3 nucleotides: TGTGCCAGCAGGTTCCGGGACGGAGGGCCCGGGGAGCTGTTTTTT. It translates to CASRFRDGGPGELFF.

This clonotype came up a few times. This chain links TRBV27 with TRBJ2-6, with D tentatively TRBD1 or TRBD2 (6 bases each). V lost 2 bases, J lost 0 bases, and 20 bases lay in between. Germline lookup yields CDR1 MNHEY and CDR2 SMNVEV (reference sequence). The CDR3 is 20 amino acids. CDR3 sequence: CASSLRGPGARTSGANVLTF. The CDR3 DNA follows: TGTGCCAGCAGTTTACGGGGGCCCGGGGCCAGAACCTCTGGGGCCAACGTCCTGACTTTC.

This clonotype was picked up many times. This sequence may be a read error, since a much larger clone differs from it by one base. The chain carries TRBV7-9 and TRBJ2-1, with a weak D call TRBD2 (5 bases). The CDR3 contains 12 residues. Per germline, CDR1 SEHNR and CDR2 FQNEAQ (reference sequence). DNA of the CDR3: TGTGCCAGCAGCCCTAGCTACAATGGGCAGTTCTTC. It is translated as CASSPSYNGQFF.

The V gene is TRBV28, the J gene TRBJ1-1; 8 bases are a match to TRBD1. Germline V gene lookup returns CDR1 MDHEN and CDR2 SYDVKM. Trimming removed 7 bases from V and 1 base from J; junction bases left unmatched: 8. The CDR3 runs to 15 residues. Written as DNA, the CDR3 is TGTGCCAGCACTGGACAGGGAGCAGCGAACACTGAAGCTTTCTTT. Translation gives CASTGQGAANTEAFF.

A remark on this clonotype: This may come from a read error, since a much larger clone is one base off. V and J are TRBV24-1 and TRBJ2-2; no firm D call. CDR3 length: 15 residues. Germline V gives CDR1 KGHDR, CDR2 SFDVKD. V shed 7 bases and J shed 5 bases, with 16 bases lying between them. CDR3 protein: CATRDAGSLTGELFF. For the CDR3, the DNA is TGTGCCACCAGAGATGCCGGGTCCCTAACCGGGGAGCTGTTTTTT.

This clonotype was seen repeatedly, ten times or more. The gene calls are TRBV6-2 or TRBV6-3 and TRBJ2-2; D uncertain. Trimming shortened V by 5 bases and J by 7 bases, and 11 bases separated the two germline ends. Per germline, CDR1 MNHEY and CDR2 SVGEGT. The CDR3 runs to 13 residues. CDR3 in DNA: TGTGCCAGCAGTAAGGTAGTAGGCGGGGAGCTGTTTTTT. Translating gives CASSKVVGGELFF.

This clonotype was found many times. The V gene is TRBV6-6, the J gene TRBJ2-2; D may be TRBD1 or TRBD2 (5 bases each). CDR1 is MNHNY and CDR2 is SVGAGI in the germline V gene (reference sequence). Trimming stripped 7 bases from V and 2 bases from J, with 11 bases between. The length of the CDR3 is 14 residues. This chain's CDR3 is CASTGTDNTGELFF. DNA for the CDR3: TGTGCCAGCACCGGGACCGATAACACCGGGGAGCTGTTTTTT.

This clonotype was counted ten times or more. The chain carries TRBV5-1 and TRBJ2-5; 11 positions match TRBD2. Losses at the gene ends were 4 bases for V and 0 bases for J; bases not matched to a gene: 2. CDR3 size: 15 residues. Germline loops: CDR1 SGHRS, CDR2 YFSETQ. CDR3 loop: CASSPGLADQETQYF. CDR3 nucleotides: TGCGCCAGCAGCCCGGGACTAGCGGACCAAGAGACCCAGTACTTC. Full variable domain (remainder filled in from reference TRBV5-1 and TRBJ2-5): KAGVTQTPRYLIKTRGQQVTLSCSPISGHRSVSWYQQTPGQGLQFLFEYFSETQRNKGNFPGRFSGRQFSNSRSEMNVSTLELGDSALYLCASSPGLADQETQYFGPGTRLLVL.

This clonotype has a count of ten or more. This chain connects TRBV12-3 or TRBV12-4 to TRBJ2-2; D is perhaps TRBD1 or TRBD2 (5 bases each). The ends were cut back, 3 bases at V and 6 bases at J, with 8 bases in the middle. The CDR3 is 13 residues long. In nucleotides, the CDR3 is TGTGCCAGCAGTTTGTTGGGGGCCGGGGAGCTGTTTTTT. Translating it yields CASSLLGAGELFF.

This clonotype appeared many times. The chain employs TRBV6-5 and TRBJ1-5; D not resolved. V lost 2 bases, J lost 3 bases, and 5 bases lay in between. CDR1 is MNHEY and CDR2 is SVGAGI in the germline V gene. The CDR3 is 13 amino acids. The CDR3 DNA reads TGTGCCAGCAGTTACGGGCCCAATCAGCCCCAGCATTTT. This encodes CASSYGPNQPQHF.

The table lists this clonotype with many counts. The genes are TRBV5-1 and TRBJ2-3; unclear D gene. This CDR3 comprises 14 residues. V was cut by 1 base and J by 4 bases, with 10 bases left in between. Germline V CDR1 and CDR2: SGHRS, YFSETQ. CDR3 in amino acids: CASSLLTGSDTQYF. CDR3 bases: TGCGCCAGCAGCTTGTTAACCGGTTCAGATACGCAGTATTTT. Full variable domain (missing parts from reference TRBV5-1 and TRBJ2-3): KAGVTQTPRYLIKTRGQQVTLSCSPISGHRSVSWYQQTPGQGLQFLFEYFSETQRNKGNFPGRFSGRQFSNSRSEMNVSTLELGDSALYLCASSLLTGSDTQYFGPGTRLTVL.

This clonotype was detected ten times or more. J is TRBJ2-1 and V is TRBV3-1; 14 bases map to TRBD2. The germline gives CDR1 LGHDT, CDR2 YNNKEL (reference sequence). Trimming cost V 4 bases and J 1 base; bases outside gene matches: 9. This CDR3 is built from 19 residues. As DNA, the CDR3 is TGTGCCAGCAGCCCCTCCTCCGGGACTAGCGGGAGATCCTACAATGAGCAGTTCTTC. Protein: CASSPSSGTSGRSYNEQFF.

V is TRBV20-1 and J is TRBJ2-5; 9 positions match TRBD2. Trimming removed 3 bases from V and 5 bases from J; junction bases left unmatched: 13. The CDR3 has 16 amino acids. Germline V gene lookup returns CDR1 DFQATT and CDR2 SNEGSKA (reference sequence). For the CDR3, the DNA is TGCAGTGCTAGGCCTGGTAGCGGGAGCTCTAGGGAGACCCAGTACTTC. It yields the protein CSARPGSGSSRETQYF.

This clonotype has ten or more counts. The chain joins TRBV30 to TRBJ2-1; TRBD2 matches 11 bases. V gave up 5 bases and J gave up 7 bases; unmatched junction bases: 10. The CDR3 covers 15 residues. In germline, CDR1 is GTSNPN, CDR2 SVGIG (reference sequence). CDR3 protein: CAWGETSGARNEQFF. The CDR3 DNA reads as TGTGCCTGGGGGGAGACTAGCGGGGCGAGGAATGAGCAGTTCTTC.

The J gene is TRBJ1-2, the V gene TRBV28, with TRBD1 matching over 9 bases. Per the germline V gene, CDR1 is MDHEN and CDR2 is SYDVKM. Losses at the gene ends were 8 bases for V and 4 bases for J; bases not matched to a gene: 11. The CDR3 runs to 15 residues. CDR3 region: CASGIPGTGSYGYTF. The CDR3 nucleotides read TGTGCCAGCGGTATCCCCGGGACAGGGTCCTATGGCTACACCTTC.

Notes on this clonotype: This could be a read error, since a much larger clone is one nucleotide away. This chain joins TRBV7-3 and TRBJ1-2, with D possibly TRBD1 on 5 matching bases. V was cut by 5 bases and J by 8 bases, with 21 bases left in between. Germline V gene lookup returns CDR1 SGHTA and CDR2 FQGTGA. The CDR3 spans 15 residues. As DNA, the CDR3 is TGTGCCAGCAGCCCACGGACATGGGGCGCGGAAGGCTACACCTTC. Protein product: CASSPRTWGAEGYTF. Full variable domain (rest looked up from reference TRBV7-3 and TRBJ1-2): GAGVSQTPSNKVTEKGKYVELRCDPISGHTALYWYRQSLGQGPEFLIYFQGTGAADDSGLPNDRFFAVRPEGSVSTLKIQRTERGDSAVYLCASSPRTWGAEGYTFGSGTRLTVV.

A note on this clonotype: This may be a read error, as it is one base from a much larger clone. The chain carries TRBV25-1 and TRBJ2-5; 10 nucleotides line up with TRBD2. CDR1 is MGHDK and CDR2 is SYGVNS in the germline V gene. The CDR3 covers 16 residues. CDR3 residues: CASSDGTSAHHETQYF. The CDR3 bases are TGTGCCAGCAGTGACGGGACTAGCGCACACCATGAGACCCAGTACTTC.

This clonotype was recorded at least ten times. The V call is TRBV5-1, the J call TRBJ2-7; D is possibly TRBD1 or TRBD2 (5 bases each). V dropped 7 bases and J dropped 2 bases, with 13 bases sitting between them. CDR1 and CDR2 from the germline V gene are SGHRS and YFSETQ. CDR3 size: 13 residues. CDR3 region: CASQRDPAYEQYF. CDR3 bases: TGCGCCAGCCAAAGGGACCCAGCCTACGAGCAGTACTTC.